The clone carrying this T cell receptor beta chain has only a few counts. Its target is unknown. V was shortened by 1 base and J by 4 bases, with 15 bases between the two germline ends. The CDR3 length is 16 residues. These data come from a study of response to subunit inactivated influenza vaccine. Study findings and constraints: Few additional T cells are recruited per seasonal influenza vaccination, authors suggested.

In TCRdb, the RT-PCR reads were re-called with MiXCR into one record per CDR3 protein. The table includes 550,000 to 600,000 distinct CDR3 sequences, 12% detected once. The clonotype comes from a man aged 50-60 years who received an inactivated influenza vaccine. This sample comprised PBMCs from blood, obtained on the day of vaccination. The V call is TRBV12-3 or TRBV12-4, the J call TRBJ2-3; possible D gene TRBD1, 5 bases. CDR3 DNA: TGTGCCAGCAGTTTAGGGGCATTTACAGGCTCAGATACGCAGTATTTT. Translating it yields CASSLGAFTGSDTQYF.